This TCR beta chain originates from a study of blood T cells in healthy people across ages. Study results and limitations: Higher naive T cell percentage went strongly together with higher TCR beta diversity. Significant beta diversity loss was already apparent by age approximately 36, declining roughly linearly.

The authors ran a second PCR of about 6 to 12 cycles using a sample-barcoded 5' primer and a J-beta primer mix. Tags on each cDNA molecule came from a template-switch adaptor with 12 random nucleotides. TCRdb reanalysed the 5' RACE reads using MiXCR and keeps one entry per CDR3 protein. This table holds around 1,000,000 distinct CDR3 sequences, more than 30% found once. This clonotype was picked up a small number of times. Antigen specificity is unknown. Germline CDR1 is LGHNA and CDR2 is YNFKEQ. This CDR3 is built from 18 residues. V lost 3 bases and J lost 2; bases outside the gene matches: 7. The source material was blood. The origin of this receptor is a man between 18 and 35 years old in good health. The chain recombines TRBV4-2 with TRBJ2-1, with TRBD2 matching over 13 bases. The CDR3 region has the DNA TGTGCCAGCAGCCAGGGACTAGCGGGGAGGTCCCCCTACAATGAGCAGTTCTTC. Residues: CASSQGLAGRSPYNEQFF.